The 29 T cell receptor beta chains given below trace back to one sample, sequenced in a study of OX40 agonist ivuxolimab in advanced cancers. Here immunoSEQ multiplex PCR was the method, and the copy in TCRdb shows in-frame clones only, minus some. Altogether tens of thousands of clones are present, around nine tenths being singletons, with the ten largest covering 2% to 3%. Material: CD4+ or CD8+ T cells sorted from blood, obtained in a trial of the OX40 agonist ivuxolimab. The receptor set was obtained from an adult with an advanced solid tumor such as melanoma, head and neck, liver or kidney cancer.

The chain combines TRBV7-6 with TRBJ1-4, with D possibly TRBD1 on 6 matching bases. V gave up 1 base and J gave up 5 bases, with 11 bases separating them. The length of the CDR3 is 15 residues. The germline CDR1 and CDR2 sequences are SGHVS and FNYEAQ. Written as DNA, the CDR3 is TGTGCCAGCAGCTTAGGTGGGGGGGCGAATGAAAAACTGTTTTTT. This codes for CASSLGGGANEKLFF.

Here the CDR3 reads CASSPPMGADYNEQFF. CDR3 DNA: TGTGCCAGCAGCCCCCCTATGGGAGCGGATTACAATGAGCAGTTCTTC. V gene TRBV11-1 combines with J gene TRBJ2-1; TRBD2 might be the D (5 bases). The CDR3 consists of 16 residues. The V end lost 5 bases, the J end lost 4 bases, and 18 bases lay between the germline ends. Germline lookup yields CDR1 SGHAT and CDR2 FQDESV (reference sequence).

The V gene is TRBV28, the J gene TRBJ2-2; D possibly corresponds to TRBD2 (6 bases). The CDR3 loop spans 13 amino acids. CDR1 and CDR2 from the germline V gene are MDHEN and SYDVKM. The V end was cut by 3 bases, the J end by 5 bases, with 7 bases between. As DNA, the CDR3 is TGTGCCAGCAGTTTGGCGGGGACCGGGGAGCTGTTTTTT. This translates into CASSLAGTGELFF.

The CDR3 region is CASSQGTGSGNTIYF. CDR3 DNA sequence: TGCGCCAGCAGCCAAGGGACAGGATCTGGAAACACCATATATTTT. The chain employs TRBV4-3 and TRBJ1-3; 7 bases map to TRBD1. With 1 base clipped from V and 1 base from J, the junction kept 1 base outside the gene matches. Germline V CDR1 and CDR2: LGHNA, YSLEER. The CDR3 consists of 15 residues.

This clone was observed once. CDR3 nucleotide sequence: TGCGCCAGCAGTGACGGGGGGCCCACTTCCTACGAGCAGTACGTC. Protein: CASSDGGPTSYEQYV. The rearrangement joins TRBV10-2 to TRBJ2-7, with D tentatively TRBD2 (7 bases). CDR1 is WSHSY, CDR2 SAAADI, per germline. This CDR3 comprises 15 residues. The ends were cut back, 3 bases at V and 1 base at J, with 13 bases in the middle.

J is TRBJ1-5 and V is TRBV27; TRBD1 might be the D (5 bases). The V gene's germline CDR1 is MNHEY and CDR2 SMNVEV (reference sequence). The CDR3 length is 15 residues. The germline V and J ends were trimmed by 5 bases and 5 bases, with 16 bases remaining between them. Written as DNA, the CDR3 is TGTGCCAGCAGTCCAAACGACAGAACCTATCAGCCCCAGCATTTT. It specifies CASSPNDRTYQPQHF.

The V gene is TRBV28, the J gene TRBJ2-7; 8 bases align to TRBD2. The CDR3 has 13 amino acids. The germline V gene encodes CDR1 MDHEN and CDR2 SYDVKM. Trimming took 7 bases from V and 6 from J; bases not matched to a gene: 8. CDR3 residues: CASNIDSGGEQYF. CDR3 DNA: TGTGCCAGCAATATAGACAGCGGGGGCGAGCAGTACTTC. Combining the CDR3 with reference TRBV28 and TRBJ2-7 gives the whole variable domain DVKVTQSSRYLVKRTGEKVFLECVQDMDHENMFWYRQDPGLGLRLIYFSYDVKMKEKGDIPEGYSVSREKKERFSLILESASTNQTSMYLCASNIDSGGEQYFGPGTRLTVT.

This clone was observed once. This CDR3 reads CASSLSGTQETQYF. The DNA of the CDR3 is TGTGCCAGCAGCTTATCGGGCACCCAAGAGACCCAGTACTTC. The chain links TRBV11-2 to TRBJ2-5; D not resolved. Trimming took off 2 bases at V and 1 base at J, with 8 bases between the two ends. Germline CDR1 and CDR2: SGHAT and FQNNGV. The CDR3 is 14 residues long.

The rearrangement joins TRBV27 to TRBJ1-1; tentatively, D is TRBD1 (5 bases). The V gene lost 3 bases and the J gene lost 0 bases, with 14 bases spanning the gap. Germline-derived CDR1 and CDR2 are MNHEY and SMNVEV (reference sequence). The CDR3 sequence is 16 residues long. CDR3 loop: CASSFRQGSMNTEAFF. In nucleotides, the CDR3 is TGTGCCAGCAGTTTTCGGCAGGGCTCCATGAACACTGAAGCTTTCTTT.

The V call is TRBV5-4, the J call TRBJ2-1; TRBD2 matches 12 bases. After removal of 6 bases from V and 0 bases from J, the junction contained 13 bases not matched to a gene. Germline CDR1 SGHNT, CDR2 YYREEE (reference sequence). This CDR3 has 19 amino acids. The CDR3 loop reads CASNPGGLAGGSSYNEQFF. CDR3 nucleotide sequence: TGTGCCAGCAACCCCGGAGGGCTAGCGGGGGGGAGCTCCTACAATGAGCAGTTCTTC. The variable domain in full, completed from reference TRBV5-4 and TRBJ2-1, reads ETGVTQSPTHLIKTRGQQVTLRCSSQSGHNTVSWYQQALGQGPQFIFQYYREEENGRGNFPPRFSGLQFPNYSSELNVNALELDDSALYLCASNPGGLAGGSSYNEQFFGPGTRLTVL.

The rearrangement joins TRBV6-6 to TRBJ2-3; D not resolved. CDR1 is MNHNY and CDR2 is SVGAGI in the germline V gene (reference sequence). Trimming removed 4 bases at V and 3 bases at J, with 11 bases between. The CDR3 is made up of 14 amino acids. CDR3 bases: TGTGCCAGCAGTTCCGTGGGGATGACAGATACGCAGTATTTT. It specifies CASSSVGMTDTQYF.

This chain links TRBV4-1 with TRBJ1-1; D is ambiguous. The V and J ends lost 2 bases and 3 bases respectively, with 7 bases between them. The CDR3 covers 13 residues. Germline CDR1 reads MGHRA; CDR2 reads YSYEKL. DNA for the CDR3: TGCGCCAGCAGCCAACTGCCTGACACTGAAGCTTTCTTT. This sequence encodes CASSQLPDTEAFF.

The V gene is TRBV7-3, the J gene TRBJ2-5; a weak D match, TRBD2 (5 bases). Germline V gene sequence: CDR1 SGHTA, CDR2 FQGTGA. Trimming pared 0 bases from V and 5 bases from J, leaving 13 bases between. The CDR3 runs 15 residues. The CDR3 region is CASSLTAWRRETQYF. The CDR3 coding sequence is TGTGCCAGCAGCTTAACGGCCTGGCGGAGGGAGACCCAGTACTTC.

The chain uses TRBV27 and TRBJ1-6; D gene uncertain. The CDR3 loop spans 13 amino acids. Trimming took off 0 bases at V and 13 bases at J, with 10 bases between the two ends. The V gene's germline CDR1 is MNHEY and CDR2 SMNVEV (reference sequence). CDR3: CASSLSGWWPLHF. As DNA, the CDR3 is TGTGCCAGCAGTTTATCCGGATGGTGGCCCCTCCACTTT.

This clone was picked up one time. This chain links TRBV27 with TRBJ2-1; 13 nucleotides agree with TRBD2. Trimming removed 6 bases from V and 2 bases from J; junction bases left unmatched: 4. The CDR3 sequence is 16 residues long. Germline values: CDR1 MNHEY, CDR2 SMNVEV (reference sequence). In DNA, the CDR3 is TGTGCCAGCAGATGGACTAGCGGGGGTCCCTACAATGAGCAGTTCTTC. As protein: CASRWTSGGPYNEQFF.

The chain combines TRBV10-2 with TRBJ1-2, with D possibly being TRBD1 (6 bases). The CDR3 totals 13 residues. V dropped 5 bases and J dropped 1 base, with 8 bases sitting between them. The V gene's germline CDR1 is WSHSY and CDR2 SAAADI. This CDR3 is CASSQGINYGYTF. CDR3 nucleotides: TGCGCCAGCAGTCAGGGGATTAACTATGGCTACACCTTC.

The chain recombines TRBV7-2 with TRBJ2-1; D is perhaps TRBD1 (6 bases). In germline, CDR1 is SGHTA, CDR2 FQGNSA. V lost 5 bases to trimming and J lost 1 base, with 12 bases between them. This CDR3 is built from 15 residues. The DNA of the CDR3 is TGTGCCAGCAGCCAGGAAGGGGGATCCTACAATGAGCAGTTCTTC. Translating gives CASSQEGGSYNEQFF. Full variable domain (outside the CDR3, taken from reference TRBV7-2 and TRBJ2-1): GAGVSQSPSNKVTEKGKDVELRCDPISGHTALYWYRQSLGQGLEFLIYFQGNSAPDKSGLPSDRFSAERTGGSVSTLTIQRTQQEDSAVYLCASSQEGGSYNEQFFGPGTRLTVL.

The chain combines TRBV6-1 with TRBJ2-2; no definite D call. The CDR3 contains 13 residues. V lost 8 bases, J lost 1 base, and 8 bases lay in between. Germline CDR1 and CDR2: MNHNS and SASEGT. CDR3 region: CASGRRNTGELFF. CDR3 nucleotides: TGTGCCAGCGGCAGGCGGAACACCGGGGAGCTGTTTTTT.

This chain links TRBV5-8 with TRBJ1-6; D is perhaps TRBD1 (5 bases). Deletions cut 1 base from V and 6 bases from J, with 8 bases between. Germline V lookup: CDR1 SGHTS, CDR2 YDEGEE. This CDR3 has 14 amino acids. CDR3 protein: CASSLHGGNSPLHF. In DNA, the CDR3 is TGTGCCAGCAGCTTGCACGGGGGTAATTCACCCCTCCACTTT.

The V gene is TRBV7-9, the J gene TRBJ1-2; D ambiguous. CDR1 SEHNR and CDR2 FQNEAQ come from the germline V gene (reference sequence). The CDR3 sequence is 13 residues long. V lost 1 base and J lost 3, with 6 bases in between. As DNA, the CDR3 is TGTGCCAGCAGCTTAGAAGGGTACTATGGCTACACCTTC. This encodes CASSLEGYYGYTF.

This clone was seen only once. The chain employs TRBV11-2 and TRBJ1-3; D gene unclear. The CDR3 runs 11 residues. From germline, CDR1 is SGHAT and CDR2 FQNNGV. V lost 2 bases to trimming and J lost 6 bases, with 2 bases between them. The CDR3 DNA reads as TGTGCCAGCAGCTTAAAAAACACCATATATTTT. It is translated as CASSLKNTIYF.

The chain links TRBV9 to TRBJ1-2; 9 bases line up with TRBD1. The trim removed 4 bases at V and 13 bases at J, leaving 14 bases unmatched. This CDR3 has 14 residues. Germline V lookup: CDR1 SGDLS, CDR2 YYNGEE. Here the CDR3 DNA reads TGTGCCAGCAGCCAACCGGGACAGGGCCAATCTATCACCTTC. Translated: CASSQPGQGQSITF.

V usage is TRBV19 and J usage is TRBJ1-4; the match to TRBD1 covers 8 bases. CDR1 is LNHDA, CDR2 SQIVND, per germline (reference sequence). The CDR3 is 14 amino acids. V shed 4 bases and J 7 bases; nucleotides not matched to a gene: 5. The DNA of the CDR3 is TGTGCCAGTAGTAAGGGACAGGCCGCTGAAAAACTGTTTTTT. As protein: CASSKGQAAEKLFF.

The V call is TRBV7-9, the J call TRBJ2-5; 8 bases agree with TRBD1. The CDR3 has 14 amino acids. V lost 3 bases to trimming and J lost 5 bases; unmatched junction nucleotides: 5. Germline V gene data show CDR1 as SEHNR and CDR2 as FQNEAQ (reference sequence). This chain's CDR3 is CASSLGTGVETQYF. The CDR3 coding sequence is TGTGCCAGCAGCTTGGGGACAGGAGTCGAGACCCAGTACTTC.

This chain uses TRBV30 with TRBJ2-3; 13 nucleotides agree with TRBD2. With 3 bases clipped from V and 6 bases from J, the junction kept 12 bases outside the gene matches. Germline values: CDR1 GTSNPN, CDR2 SVGIG (reference sequence). The length of the CDR3 is 17 residues. The CDR3 bases are TGTGCCTGGAGCCCCGGACTAGCGGGGGCTCTAGGGGATACGCAGTATTTT. Its translation is CAWSPGLAGALGDTQYF.

V gene TRBV6-4 combines with J gene TRBJ1-5; 7 nucleotides line up with TRBD1. Germline V gene data show CDR1 as MRHNA and CDR2 as SNTAGT. The CDR3 contains 13 residues. Germline trimming cut 3 bases from V and 9 bases from J; bases unmatched to any gene: 5. The CDR3 DNA sequence: TGTGCCAGCAGTGAGACAGGGTTAACGCCCCAGCATTTT. Its protein product is CASSETGLTPQHF.

This clone was seen a single time. V is TRBV28 and J is TRBJ2-2, with TRBD1 matching 7 bases. V lost 8 bases and J lost 4; bases outside the gene matches: 4. The CDR3 extends over 13 amino acids. The V gene's germline CDR1 is MDHEN and CDR2 SYDVKM. CDR3 in DNA: TGTGCCAGCGTACCAGGGGGCACCGGGGAGCTGTTTTTT. It codes for CASVPGGTGELFF.

The V call is TRBV5-6, the J call TRBJ1-4; D possibly corresponds to TRBD1 (5 bases). V lost 0 bases to trimming and J lost 1 base, with 10 bases between them. The CDR3 extends over 16 amino acids. Germline V gene sequence: CDR1 SGHDT, CDR2 YYEEEE. The CDR3 reads CASSLDQGGTNEKLFF. The CDR3 nucleotides read TGTGCCAGCAGCTTGGACCAGGGAGGAACTAATGAAAAACTGTTTTTT. Together with reference TRBV5-6 and TRBJ1-4, the CDR3 gives the full variable domain: DAGVTQSPTHLIKTRGQQVTLRCSPKSGHDTVSWYQQALGQGPQFIFQYYEEEERQRGNFPDRFSGHQFPNYSSELNVNALLLGDSALYLCASSLDQGGTNEKLFFGSGTQLSVL.

CDR3 sequence: CASSPEFPGSGNTIYF. CDR3 coding DNA: TGTGCCAGCAGCCCCGAATTCCCGGGTTCAGGAAACACCATATATTTT. The J gene is TRBJ1-3, the V gene TRBV9; unclear D gene. Deletions cut 4 bases from V and 4 bases from J, with 18 bases between. The germline V gene encodes CDR1 SGDLS and CDR2 YYNGEE. CDR3 length: 16 residues.